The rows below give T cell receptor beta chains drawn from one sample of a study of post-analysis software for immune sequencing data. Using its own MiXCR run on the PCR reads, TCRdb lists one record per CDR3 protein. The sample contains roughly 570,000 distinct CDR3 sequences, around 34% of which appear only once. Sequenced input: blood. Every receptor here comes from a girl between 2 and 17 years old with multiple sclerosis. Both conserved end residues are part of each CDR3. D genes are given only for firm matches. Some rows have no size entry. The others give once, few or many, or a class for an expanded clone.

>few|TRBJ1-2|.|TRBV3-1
CASSHRGGYTF
TGTGCCAGCAGCCATCGGGGCGGCTACACCTTC
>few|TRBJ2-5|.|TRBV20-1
CSARDERRVLETQYF
TGCAGTGCTAGAGATGAGCGCCGGGTTCTAGAGACCCAGTACTTC
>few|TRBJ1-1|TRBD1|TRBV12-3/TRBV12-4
CASSLAPGGRIEAFF
TGTGCCAGCAGTTTGGCCCCAGGGGGCAGGATTGAAGCTTTCTTT
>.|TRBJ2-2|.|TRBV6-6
CASVGQGGTGELFF
TGTGCCAGCGTAGGACAGGGAGGGACCGGGGAGCTGTTTTTT
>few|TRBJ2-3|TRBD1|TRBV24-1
CATSDLGRGHADTQYF
TGTGCCACCAGTGATTTGGGCAGGGGGCATGCAGATACGCAGTATTTT
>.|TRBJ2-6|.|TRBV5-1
CASSAGQSGANVRTF
TGCGCCAGCAGCGCCGGACAGTCCGGGGCCAACGTCCGGACTTTC
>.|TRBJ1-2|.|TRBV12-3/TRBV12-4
CASTRGRANYGYTF
TGTGCCAGCACCCGTGGACGGGCTAACTATGGCTACACCTTC
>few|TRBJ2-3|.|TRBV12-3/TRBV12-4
CASSLGTQYF
TGTGCCAGCAGTTTGGGTACGCAGTATTTT
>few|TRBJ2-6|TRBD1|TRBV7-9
CASSPGTGPLGANVLTF
TGTGCCAGCAGCCCCGGGACAGGTCCTTTGGGGGCCAACGTCCTGACTTTC
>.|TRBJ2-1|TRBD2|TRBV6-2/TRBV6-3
CASRPLAGGPYNEQFF
TGTGCCAGCAGACCTCTAGCGGGGGGCCCCTACAATGAGCAGTTCTTC
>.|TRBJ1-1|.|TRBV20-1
CSARSEDTEAFF
TGCAGTGCTAGGTCGGAAGACACTGAAGCTTTCTTT
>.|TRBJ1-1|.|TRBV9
CASSPQTGALNTEAFF
TGTGCCAGCAGCCCCCAGACAGGAGCTTTGAACACTGAAGCTTTCTTT
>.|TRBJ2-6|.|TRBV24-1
CATSDPVSTGEPSGANVRTF
TGTGCCACCAGTGATCCCGTCTCGACAGGTGAACCATCTGGGGCCAACGTCCGGACTTTC
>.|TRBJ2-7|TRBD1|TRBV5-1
CASSLASGGIDEQYF
TGCGCCAGCAGCTTGGCGTCAGGGGGAATCGACGAGCAGTACTTC
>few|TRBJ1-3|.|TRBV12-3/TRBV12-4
CASSLSRGASSGNAIYF
TGTGCCAGCAGTTTGTCCCGGGGGGCGAGCTCTGGAAACGCCATATATTTT
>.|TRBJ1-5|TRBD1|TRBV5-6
CASRRQGINQPQHF
TGTGCCAGCAGACGACAGGGGATTAATCAGCCCCAGCATTTT
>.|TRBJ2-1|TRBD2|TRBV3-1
CASSQRTSGGSINNEQFF
TGTGCCAGCAGCCAACGCACTAGCGGGGGGTCCATCAACAATGAGCAGTTCTTC
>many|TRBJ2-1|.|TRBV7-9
CASSLVLNEQFF
TGTGCCAGCAGCTTAGTTTTAAATGAGCAGTTCTTC
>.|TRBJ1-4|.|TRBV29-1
CSVPDGATNEKLFF
TGCAGCGTCCCTGACGGAGCAACTAATGAAAAACTGTTTTTT
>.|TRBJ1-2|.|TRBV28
CASTLGASLTMGYTF
TGTGCCAGCACATTGGGGGCGTCCCTAACTATGGGCTACACCTTC
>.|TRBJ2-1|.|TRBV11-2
CASSYPGTKLEFF
TGTGCCAGCAGCTACCCCGGGACCAAGTTAGAGTTCTTC
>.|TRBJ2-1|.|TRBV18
CASSPSQGPLDNEQFF
TGTGCCAGCTCACCCTCACAGGGACCCCTGGACAATGAGCAGTTCTTC
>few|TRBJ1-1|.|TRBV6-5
CATGRGSLNTEAFF
TGTGCCACCGGTCGCGGCAGCTTGAACACTGAAGCTTTCTTT
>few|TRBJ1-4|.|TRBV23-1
CASSQWWNEKLFF
TGCGCCAGCAGTCAATGGTGGAATGAAAAACTGTTTTTT
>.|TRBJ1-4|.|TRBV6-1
CATPRGAYGKLFF
TGTGCCACCCCGAGGGGGGCGTATGGAAAACTGTTTTTT
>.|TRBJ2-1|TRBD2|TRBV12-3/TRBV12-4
CASSFGLAGYNEQFF
TGTGCCAGCAGTTTTGGACTAGCGGGCTACAATGAGCAGTTCTTC
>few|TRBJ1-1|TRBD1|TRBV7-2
CASRPRQGRNTEAFF
TGTGCCAGCAGACCTAGACAGGGACGAAACACTGAAGCTTTCTTT
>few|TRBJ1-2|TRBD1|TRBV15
CATSRDRRQGSRGGYTF
TGTGCCACCAGCAGAGATCGAAGACAGGGCAGTCGGGGTGGCTACACCTTC
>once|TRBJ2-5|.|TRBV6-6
CASSYISSLETQYF
TGTGCCAGCAGTTACATCAGTAGTTTGGAGACCCAGTACTTC
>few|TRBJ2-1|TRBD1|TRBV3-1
CASSGQGGDEQFF
TGTGCCAGCAGCGGACAGGGGGGGGATGAGCAGTTCTTC
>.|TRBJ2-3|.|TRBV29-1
CSAGRGDTQYF
TGCAGCGCTGGCCGTGGGGATACGCAGTATTTT
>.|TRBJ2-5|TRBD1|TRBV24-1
CATSDGQAALEETQYF
TGTGCCACCAGTGATGGACAGGCTGCGCTGGAGGAGACCCAGTACTTC
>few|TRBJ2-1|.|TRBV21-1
CASSLSGGLGDEQFF
TGTGCCAGCAGCCTCAGTGGGGGGCTAGGCGATGAGCAGTTCTTC